One sample yielded the 17 T cell receptor beta chains listed below, sequenced in a study of shared clonotypes between healthy human individuals. Naive CD8 cells comprised CD45RO-negative, CCR7-positively selected cells, excluding terminally differentiated effector memory CD45RA+ cells. TCRdb keeps only in-frame clones here, not all; method: immunoSEQ multiplex PCR. The repertoire holds hundreds of thousands of clones, approximately 95% seen once, with over 0.1% in the top ten. The sequenced material came from naive CD8+ T cells sorted from blood. The receptors come from a woman in her twenties or thirties in good health.

This rearrangement joins TRBV6-5 to TRBJ2-3; TRBD2 aligns across 13 bases. V gave up 6 bases and J gave up 5 bases; unmatched junction bases: 5. The germline CDR1 and CDR2 sequences are MNHEY and SVGAGI. CDR3 length equals 15 residues. Written as DNA, the CDR3 is TGTGCCAGCAGCGAACTAGCGGGAGGGGAAGATACGCAGTATTTT. This sequence encodes CASSELAGGEDTQYF.

The V call is TRBV7-6, the J call TRBJ2-7; a possible D gene is TRBD2 (5 bases). The V and J ends lost 1 base and 3 bases respectively, with 7 bases between them. The CDR3 extends over 13 amino acids. Germline lookup yields CDR1 SGHVS and CDR2 FNYEAQ. The CDR3 protein is CASSLGTGYEQYF. The CDR3 DNA follows: TGTGCCAGCAGCTTAGGGACTGGCTACGAGCAGTACTTC.

This chain joins TRBV7-8 and TRBJ2-7, with 10 bases that match TRBD2. This CDR3 contains 16 residues. Germline lookup yields CDR1 SGHVS and CDR2 FQNEAQ. V gave up 4 bases and J gave up 3 bases; unmatched junction bases: 9. The CDR3 is CASSSMEGLADYEQYF. The CDR3 nucleotides read TGTGCCAGCAGCTCAATGGAAGGACTAGCGGACTACGAGCAGTACTTC.

This clone was detected only a few times. The chain couples TRBV7-9 to TRBJ2-7, with 10 bases that match TRBD2. The CDR3 runs to 17 residues. Germline V CDR1 and CDR2: SEHNR, FQNEAQ (reference sequence). The V and J ends lost 1 base and 0 bases, in that order; junction bases with no gene match: 6. The CDR3 spells CASSLGTLAGGSYEQYF. The DNA for the CDR3 is TGTGCCAGCAGCTTAGGTACATTAGCGGGAGGCTCCTACGAGCAGTACTTC.

With respect to this clone: Other DNA variants within this sample encode the same CDR3. The chain links TRBV13 to TRBJ2-7; 14 bases map to TRBD2. The CDR3 is 15 amino acids. CDR1 and CDR2 from the germline V gene are PRHDT and FYEKMQ (reference sequence). The ends lost 4 bases at V and 4 bases at J; junction bases unmatched: 3. CDR3 nucleotides: TGTGCCAGCAGCTCTGGGACTAGCGGGAGTTACGAGCAGTACTTC. Translated, it gives CASSSGTSGSYEQYF.

This chain links TRBV13 with TRBJ2-5, with 7 positions matching TRBD2. Trimming removed 5 bases from V and 5 bases from J; junction bases left unmatched: 8. Germline V lookup: CDR1 PRHDT, CDR2 FYEKMQ (reference sequence). The CDR3 sequence is 14 residues long. The CDR3: CASSPRTSGETQYF. The DNA for the CDR3 is TGTGCCAGCAGCCCCCGGACTAGTGGTGAGACCCAGTACTTC.

This clone was seen only a few times. The chain employs TRBV29-1 and TRBJ2-7, with 7 bases aligning to TRBD1. CDR1 and CDR2 from the germline V gene are SQVTM and ANQGSEA. Trimming took 2 bases from V and 0 from J; bases not matched to a gene: 7. The length of the CDR3 is 15 residues. The CDR3 DNA reads TGCAGCGTTGAATTCTCTGACAGGGACTCCTACGAGCAGTACTTC. Translating gives CSVEFSDRDSYEQYF.

The chain uses TRBV28 and TRBJ1-5; 7 bases line up with TRBD1. The CDR3 contains 16 residues. Looked up from germline, CDR1 is MDHEN and CDR2 is SYDVKM. V dropped 6 bases and J dropped 2; count of bases not matched to a gene: 10. CDR3 protein: CASSRMTTGGNQPQHF. The CDR3 DNA reads as TGTGCCAGCAGCCGAATGACCACAGGGGGCAATCAGCCCCAGCATTTT.

The gene calls are TRBV28 and TRBJ2-5; perhaps TRBD1 as D (6 bases). Matching the DNA end better, TRBJ2-7 makes the J call doubtful. This CDR3 is 13 amino acids long. Germline CDR1 reads MDHEN; CDR2 reads SYDVKM. This CDR3 reads CASRQTGAYEQYF. The CDR3, as DNA: TGTGCCAGCAGGCAGACAGGAGCCTACGAGCAGTACTTC.

This sequence joins TRBV19 and TRBJ2-5, with TRBD2 identical over 9 bases. The J call may be incorrect, as the DNA end agrees better with TRBJ2-7. Germline CDR1 reads LNHDA; CDR2 reads SQIVND (reference sequence). The CDR3 has 16 residues. CDR3: CASSIRLAVLIHEQYF. CDR3 DNA sequence: TGTGCCAGTAGTATCCGACTAGCGGTTCTCATCCACGAGCAGTACTTC.

The gene calls are TRBV9 and TRBJ1-1; TRBD1 aligns across 12 bases. Germline trimming cut 3 bases from V and 4 bases from J; bases unmatched to any gene: 4. Germline CDR1 SGDLS, CDR2 YYNGEE. The CDR3 spans 15 residues. This CDR3 is CASSGRDRGLTEAFF. As DNA, the CDR3 is TGTGCCAGCAGCGGAAGGGACAGGGGGCTCACTGAAGCTTTCTTT.

The chain employs TRBV6-5 and TRBJ1-1; D is unresolved. V lost 7 bases, J lost 0 bases, and 6 bases lay in between. CDR3 size: 12 residues. Germline V gene data show CDR1 as MNHEY and CDR2 as SVGAGI. The CDR3 sequence: CASNTVNTEAFF. The CDR3 nucleotides read TGTGCCAGCAACACAGTGAACACTGAAGCTTTCTTT.

Note on this clone: This sample includes further DNA sequences coding for the same CDR3. The gene calls are TRBV28 and TRBJ1-2; D is unclear. V lost 2 bases and J 0 bases, leaving 7 bases between the germline ends. Germline V gene sequence: CDR1 MDHEN, CDR2 SYDVKM. This CDR3 comprises 14 residues. The DNA of the CDR3 is TGTGCCAGCAGTTTAGGCACAGCTAACTATGGCTACACCTTC. Its protein product is CASSLGTANYGYTF.

The genes are TRBV28 and TRBJ2-3; D gene uncertain. The CDR3 consists of 14 residues. Germline loops: CDR1 MDHEN, CDR2 SYDVKM. V gave up 1 base and J gave up 2 bases, with 7 bases separating them. The CDR3 is CASSLSLSTDTQYF. CDR3 DNA sequence: TGTGCCAGCAGTTTATCGCTATCCACAGATACGCAGTATTTT.

V is TRBV10-1 and J is TRBJ1-1, with D possibly TRBD1 on 5 matching bases. The CDR3 has 13 amino acids. V shed 0 bases and J shed 6 bases, with 8 bases lying between them. The germline V gene encodes CDR1 WNHNN and CDR2 SYGVQD (reference sequence). For the CDR3, the DNA is TGCGCCAGCAGTGAGTCGGGGGGAGCTGAAGCTTTCTTT. This gives the protein CASSESGGAEAFF.

The chain combines TRBV7-8 with TRBJ2-1; 13 nucleotides match TRBD2. Germline V gene sequence: CDR1 SGHVS, CDR2 FQNEAQ. Losses at the gene ends were 7 bases for V and 8 bases for J; bases not matched to a gene: 11. The CDR3 is 16 residues long. CDR3 coding DNA: TGTGCCAGCAACTTCCCGACTAGCGGGAGGTTGGATGAGCAGTTCTTC. This sequence encodes CASNFPTSGRLDEQFF.

V usage is TRBV7-9 and J usage is TRBJ2-5; D gene unclear. The V end was cut by 7 bases, the J end by 1 base, with 10 bases between. This CDR3 is built from 13 residues. Germline V gene data show CDR1 as SEHNR and CDR2 as FQNEAQ (reference sequence). DNA for the CDR3: TGTGCCAGCACCCCGCAAAGCCAAGAGACCCAGTACTTC. Translated: CASTPQSQETQYF. The variable domain in full, completed from reference TRBV7-9 and TRBJ2-5, reads DTGVSQNPRHKITKRGQNVTFRCDPISEHNRLYWYRQTLGQGPEFLTYFQNEAQLEKSRLLSDRFSAERPKGSFSTLEIQRTEQGDSAMYLCASTPQSQETQYFGPGTRLLVL.